This T cell receptor beta chain came from a study of T cell clonotyping in hematopoietic cell transplantation. General study results and limits: Cells were unsorted, so CD4 and CD8 contributions were not separated.

Deletions cut 2 bases from V and 2 bases from J, with 19 bases between. Germline CDR1 is GTSNPN and CDR2 is SVGIG (reference sequence). The CDR3 sequence is 17 residues long. Recipients were bled about 28 days pretransplant and at posttransplant days 30, 100, 180. Measured with immunoSEQ multiplex PCR; TCRdb has only the in-frame clones, and not every one. The repertoire holds 29,000 or so clones, with 80% to 95% as singletons. In regard to this clone: Its antigen is not known.

The source material was PBMCs, sampled 100 days after allogeneic stem cell transplant. The TCR comes from a female patient aged 50-59 years who had an allogeneic stem cell transplant from a related donor, so the T cells may come from the graft donor. Some clones in this sample may be carry-over from other donors' samples. The genes are TRBV30 and TRBJ1-5; possible D gene TRBD1, 6 bases. The CDR3 DNA follows: TGTGCCTGGAGTATAACTAGGACAGCGAGAGGCAATCAGCCCCAGCATTTT. Residues: CAWSITRTARGNQPQHF. Full variable domain (outside the CDR3, taken from reference TRBV30 and TRBJ1-5): SQTIHQWPATLVQPVGSPLSLECTVEGTSNPNLYWYRQAAGRGLQLLFYSVGIGQISSEVPQNLSASRPQDRQFILSSKKLLLSDSGFYLCAWSITRTARGNQPQHFGDGTRLSIL.